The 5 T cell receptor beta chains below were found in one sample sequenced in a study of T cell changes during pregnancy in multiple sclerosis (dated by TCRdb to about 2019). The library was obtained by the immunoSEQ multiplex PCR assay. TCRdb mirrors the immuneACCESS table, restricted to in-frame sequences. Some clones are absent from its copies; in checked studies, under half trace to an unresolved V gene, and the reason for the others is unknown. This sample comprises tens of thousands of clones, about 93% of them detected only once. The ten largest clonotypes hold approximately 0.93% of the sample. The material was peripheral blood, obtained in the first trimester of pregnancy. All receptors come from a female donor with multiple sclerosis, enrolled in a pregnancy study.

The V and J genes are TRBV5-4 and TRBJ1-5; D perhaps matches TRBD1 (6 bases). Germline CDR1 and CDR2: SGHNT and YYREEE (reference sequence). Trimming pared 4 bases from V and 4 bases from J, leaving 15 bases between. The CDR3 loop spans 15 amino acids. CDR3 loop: CASSDSSRGNQPQHF. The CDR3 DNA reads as TGTGCCAGCAGCGATAGCAGCAGGGGTAATCAGCCCCAGCATTTT.

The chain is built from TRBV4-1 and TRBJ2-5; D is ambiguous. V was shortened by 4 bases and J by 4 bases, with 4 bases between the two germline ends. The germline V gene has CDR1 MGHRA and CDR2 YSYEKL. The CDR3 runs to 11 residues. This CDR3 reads CASSPGETQYF. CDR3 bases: TGCGCCAGCAGCCCCGGAGAGACCCAGTACTTC.

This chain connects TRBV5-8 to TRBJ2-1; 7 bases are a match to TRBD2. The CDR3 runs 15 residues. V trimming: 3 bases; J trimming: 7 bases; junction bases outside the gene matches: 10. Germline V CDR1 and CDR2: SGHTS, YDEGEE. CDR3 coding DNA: TGTGCCAGCAGCTCCGGGACTATCCAAGGGAATGAGCAGTTCTTC. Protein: CASSSGTIQGNEQFF.

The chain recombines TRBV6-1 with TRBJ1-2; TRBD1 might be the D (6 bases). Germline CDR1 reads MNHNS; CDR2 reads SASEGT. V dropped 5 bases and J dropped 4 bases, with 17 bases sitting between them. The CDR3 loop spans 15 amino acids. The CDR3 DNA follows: TGTGCCAGCAGTAAGCACAGGGCGGCGGCCTATGGCTACACCTTC. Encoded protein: CASSKHRAAAYGYTF.

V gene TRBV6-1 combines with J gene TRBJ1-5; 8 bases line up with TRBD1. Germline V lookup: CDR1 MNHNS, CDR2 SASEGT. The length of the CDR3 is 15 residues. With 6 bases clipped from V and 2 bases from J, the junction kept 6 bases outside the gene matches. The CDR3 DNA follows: TGTGCCAGCAGGAAGGGGACAGGAGGCAATCAGCCCCAGCATTTT. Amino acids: CASRKGTGGNQPQHF.